Sequencing of this TCR beta chain was carried out in a study of blood T cells in healthy people across ages. General study results and limits: It was not possible, with unsorted PBMCs, to conclusively compare naive and antigen-experienced cells.

Isolation per sample recovered at least 6 million PBMCs. With a J-beta primer mix and a sample-barcoded 5' primer, a second PCR ran about 7 to 12 cycles. TCRdb passed the 5' RACE reads through MiXCR, listing each CDR3 protein once. The table records about 1.6 million distinct CDR3 sequences, roughly 30% of them present only once. This clonotype has just a few counts. The antigen is undetermined. Per germline, CDR1 MNHNS and CDR2 SASEGT. The CDR3 loop spans 17 amino acids. V shed 7 bases, J shed 5 bases, and the junction held 12 bases outside the gene matches. This clonotype was obtained from a woman under 40 in good health. Sequenced material: blood. V and J are TRBV6-1 and TRBJ2-5, with 14 bases fitting TRBD2. CDR3 region: CASNPSMTSGGAETQYF. The DNA of the CDR3 is TGTGCCAGCAATCCATCTATGACTAGCGGGGGGGCTGAGACCCAGTACTTC.